A single TCR beta chain is shown here with its context. Germline trimming cut 6 bases from V and 2 bases from J; bases unmatched to any gene: 7. This CDR3 is built from 15 residues. CDR1 and CDR2 (germline): MNHEY, SVGAGI. This record comes from a study of blood T cell repertoires in COVID-19. Study-wide background: The origin of the acute and convalescent COVID-19 samples was the United States, Italy and Spain.

Per the authors' pipeline: Amplified reference gene primers provided the basis for estimating nucleated cell counts. The protocol was immunoSEQ multiplex PCR, while the TCRdb copy is restricted to in-frame clones and leaves out a portion. Clone size and the V and J calls come from that table; the DNA yielded D and trimming. The sample holds over 600,000 clones, just under 90% seen once. This chain links TRBV6-5 with TRBJ2-1; 7 bases agree with TRBD1. This receptor was obtained from a woman aged 18-30 years with acute or convalescent COVID-19. The sequenced sample consisted of peripheral blood. Written as DNA, the CDR3 is TGTGCCAGCAGCGAGTCTGGGACAGCCTACAATGAGCAGTTCTTC. It yields the protein CASSESGTAYNEQFF.